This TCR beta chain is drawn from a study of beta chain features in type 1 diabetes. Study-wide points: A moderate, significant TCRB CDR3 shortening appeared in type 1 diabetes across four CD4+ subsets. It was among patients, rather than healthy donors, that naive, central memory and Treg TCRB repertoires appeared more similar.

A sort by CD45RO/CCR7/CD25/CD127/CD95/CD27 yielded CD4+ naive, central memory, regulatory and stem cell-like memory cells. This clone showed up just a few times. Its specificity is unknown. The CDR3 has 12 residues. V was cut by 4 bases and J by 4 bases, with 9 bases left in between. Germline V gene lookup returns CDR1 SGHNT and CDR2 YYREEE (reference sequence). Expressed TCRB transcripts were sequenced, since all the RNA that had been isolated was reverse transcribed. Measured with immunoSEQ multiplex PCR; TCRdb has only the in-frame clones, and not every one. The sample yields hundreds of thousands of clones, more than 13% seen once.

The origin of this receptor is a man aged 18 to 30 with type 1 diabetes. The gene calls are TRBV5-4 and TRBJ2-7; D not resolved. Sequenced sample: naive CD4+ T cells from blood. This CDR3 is CASSLLTYEQYF. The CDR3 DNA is TGTGCCAGCAGCCTCCTGACTTACGAGCAGTACTTC.